The entry below gives a single TCR beta chain sequence along with its context. This sample is drawn from a study of cytomegalovirus exposure and HLA in healthy donors. The V gene lost 4 bases and the J gene lost 3 bases, with 14 bases spanning the gap. Germline CDR1 and CDR2: SGHNT and YYREEE (reference sequence). The CDR3 covers 16 residues. Assay used: immunoSEQ multiplex PCR; TCRdb lists only in-frame clones, some missing. The data hold roughly 150,000 clones, with more than 70% observed a single time. The chain uses TRBV5-4 and TRBJ2-6, with D perhaps matching TRBD1 (5 bases). This clonotype was obtained from a man between 18 and 35 years old in good health and CMV-seronegative. The source material was PBMCs. In DNA form, the CDR3 reads TGTGCCAGCAGCCCCACCAGGGCTAGTGGGGCCAACGTCCTGACTTTC. It is translated as CASSPTRASGANVLTF.